Listed here are 14 T cell receptor beta chains from one sample, sequenced in a study of identical twins. TCRdb passed the 5' RACE reads through MiXCR, listing each CDR3 protein once. The sample records under 20,000 distinct CDR3 sequences, about two thirds being singletons. The sequenced sample was memory (CD45RO+) T cells sorted from blood. Every receptor here comes from a woman under 30 in good health. This table probably holds off-target reads from a library built for another chain.

The rearrangement links TRBV23-1 to TRBJ2-1; the D is unclear. TRBV23-1 is an ORF; its function is uncertain. V was trimmed by 0 bases and J by 2 bases, leaving 20 bases between them. This CDR3 is 19 amino acids long. The CDR3 DNA is TGCGCCAGCAGTCAATCTCCCGTGCCTTTCCACCACCCCTACAATGAGCAGTTCTTC. The encoded protein is CASSQSPVPFHHPYNEQFF.

This chain connects TRBV7-2 to TRBJ1-1, with TRBD1 matching 11 bases. CDR1 and CDR2 (germline): SGHTA, FQGNSA. The CDR3 consists of 13 residues. V gave up 4 bases and J gave up 7 bases; unmatched junction bases: 2. CDR3 nucleotides: TGTGCCAGCAGCTGGGGGACAGGGGGTGAAGCTTTCTTT. Translating gives CASSWGTGGEAFF.

The chain joins TRBV18 to TRBJ1-5; D call uncertain. The CDR3 has 14 residues. Germline V lookup: CDR1 KGHSH, CDR2 LQKENI. V was shortened by 1 base and J by 2 bases, with 6 bases between the two germline ends. The CDR3 DNA follows: TGTGCCAGCTCACCACAACCTGGCAATCAGCCCCAGCATTTT. It translates to CASSPQPGNQPQHF. Combining the CDR3 with reference TRBV18 and TRBJ1-5 gives the whole variable domain NAGVMQNPRHLVRRRGQEARLRCSPMKGHSHVYWYRQLPEEGLKFMVYLQKENIIDESGMPKERFSAEFPKEGPSILRIQQVVRGDSAAYFCASSPQPGNQPQHFGDGTRLSIL.

J is TRBJ2-1 and V is TRBV6-6; TRBD2 agrees at 9 bases. The germline gives CDR1 MNHNY, CDR2 SVGAGI (reference sequence). Germline trimming cut 2 bases from V and 0 bases from J; bases unmatched to any gene: 5. The CDR3 totals 17 residues. CDR3 loop: CASSYPAGGSSYNEQFF. The CDR3 region has the DNA TGTGCCAGCAGTTACCCGGCGGGAGGGAGCTCCTACAATGAGCAGTTCTTC.

The chain employs TRBV7-6 and TRBJ2-5, with 8 bases fitting TRBD1. V dropped 3 bases and J dropped 6; count of bases not matched to a gene: 6. Per germline, CDR1 SGHVS and CDR2 FNYEAQ. The CDR3 contains 14 residues. CDR3 DNA sequence: TGTGCCAGCAGCTTGGACAGGGCTGTCCAGACCCAGTACTTC. Encoded protein: CASSLDRAVQTQYF.

The V and J genes are TRBV25-1 and TRBJ2-3, with a tentative D call TRBD2 (5 bases). Germline assignment: CDR1 MGHDK and CDR2 SYGVNS. V was pared by 0 bases and J by 5 bases, with 18 bases between. This CDR3 spans 17 amino acids. This CDR3 is CASSEYTDPAGGDTQYF. CDR3 bases: TGTGCCAGCAGTGAATACACCGACCCCGCGGGCGGAGATACGCAGTATTTT.

Here the CDR3 reads CASSLRGVNEQFF. DNA for the CDR3: TGCGCCAGCAGCTTGAGGGGGGTGAATGAGCAGTTCTTC. The chain employs TRBV5-1 and TRBJ2-1, with D tentatively TRBD1 or TRBD2 (6 bases each). V lost 1 base to trimming and J lost 7 bases, with 9 bases between them. The germline CDR1 and CDR2 sequences are SGHRS and YFSETQ. The CDR3 totals 13 residues.

V is TRBV14 and J is TRBJ2-7; no clear D gene. The V end lost 2 bases, the J end lost 2 bases, and 7 bases lay between the germline ends. Germline V CDR1 and CDR2: SGHDN, FVKESK. The CDR3 spans 13 residues. DNA for the CDR3: TGTGCCAGCAGCCAAAGGCTGCCCTACGAGCAGTACTTC. It yields the protein CASSQRLPYEQYF.

This chain links TRBV6-2 or TRBV6-3 with TRBJ2-3; D is undetermined. V was pared by 6 bases and J by 2 bases, with 21 bases between. CDR1 is MNHEY, CDR2 SVGEGT, per germline. This CDR3 has 17 amino acids. CDR3 protein: CASRQARALRATDTQYF. The DNA for the CDR3 is TGTGCCAGCAGACAAGCCCGCGCGCTCCGGGCCACAGATACGCAGTATTTT.

This chain joins TRBV4-3 and TRBJ2-3; D possibly matches TRBD1 or TRBD2 (5 bases each). The CDR3 runs 13 residues. Trimming pared 4 bases from V and 5 bases from J, leaving 10 bases between. CDR1 and CDR2 (germline): LGHNA, YSLEER. The CDR3 is CASSLRDGDTQYF. The CDR3 DNA follows: TGCGCCAGCAGCCTACGGGACGGAGATACGCAGTATTTT.

This clonotype was observed a handful of times. The chain links TRBV20-1 to TRBJ2-7; 7 positions match TRBD1. V trimming: 3 bases; J trimming: 0 bases; junction bases outside the gene matches: 8. The CDR3 extends over 15 amino acids. Germline lookup yields CDR1 DFQATT and CDR2 SNEGSKA (reference sequence). Here the CDR3 reads CSARGQLSSSYEQYF. CDR3 bases: TGCAGTGCTAGGGGACAGCTTTCTAGCTCCTACGAGCAGTACTTC.

The chain employs TRBV6-2 or TRBV6-3 and TRBJ1-1; maybe TRBD1 (5 bases). V dropped 8 bases and J dropped 4 bases, with 20 bases sitting between them. This CDR3 spans 15 amino acids. CDR1 is MNHEY, CDR2 SVGEGT, per germline. CDR3 region: CASASAGAGGTEAFF. The CDR3 DNA reads TGTGCCAGCGCCTCCGCCGGGGCCGGCGGCACTGAAGCTTTCTTT.

V is TRBV29-1 and J is TRBJ2-1; 10 bases agree with TRBD2. Per the germline V gene, CDR1 is SQVTM and CDR2 is ANQGSEA. J was trimmed by 6 bases and V by 7 bases; bases with no gene match: 12. This CDR3 region has 15 residues. This CDR3 is CSADTAGTSVNEQFF. The DNA for the CDR3 is TGCAGCGCGGACACAGCCGGGACTAGCGTCAATGAGCAGTTCTTC.

The chain combines TRBV12-3 or TRBV12-4 with TRBJ1-5; D remains unclear. V dropped 1 base and J dropped 3 bases, with 4 bases sitting between them. The length of the CDR3 is 13 residues. CDR3 in amino acids: CASSLDLNQPQHF. CDR3 coding DNA: TGTGCCAGCAGTTTAGACCTCAATCAGCCCCAGCATTTT.